This T cell receptor (beta chain) emerged from a study of T cells in localized non-small cell lung cancer. Study-wide results and caveats: Because only a single region of the tumor was sequenced, heterogeneity remains possible. Researchers found a median around 50 of the top 100 tumor clones in adjacent lung.

Assay: immunoSEQ multiplex PCR; the TCRdb copy retains only in-frame clones and omits some. The data show approximately 1,600 clones, roughly a fifth seen once. With regard to this clone: Its antigen is unknown.

The ends were cut back, 0 bases at V and 6 bases at J, with 14 bases in the middle. The CDR3 consists of 15 residues. Germline lookup yields CDR1 LNHDA and CDR2 SQIVND (reference sequence). This chain uses TRBV19 with TRBJ1-2, with D possibly being TRBD1 (6 bases). Specimen: normal lung tissue next to the tumor, collected before any cancer treatment. This sequence was found in a male donor aged 60 or over with stage III squamous cell lung carcinoma. The CDR3 protein is CASSIDRQGRNGYTF. In nucleotides, the CDR3 is TGTGCCAGTAGTATAGATCGCCAGGGGAGAAATGGCTACACCTTC.